The next 28 T cell receptor beta chains were all read from a single sample in a study of cytomegalovirus exposure and HLA in healthy donors. The PCR ran on 60 Vbeta and 13 Jbeta primers. Profiling relied on immunoSEQ multiplex PCR, and the TCRdb table lists in-frame clones only, not all of them. The data hold roughly 130,000 clones, with roughly two thirds observed a single time. The sequenced sample consisted of PBMCs. Receptors were obtained from a young man in good health and CMV-seropositive.

The table lists this clone with a count of one. The chain links TRBV9 to TRBJ1-4; 9 nucleotides align to TRBD1. V lost 4 bases to trimming and J lost 7 bases; unmatched junction nucleotides: 11. CDR1 SGDLS and CDR2 YYNGEE come from the germline V gene. The CDR3 extends over 16 amino acids. The CDR3 here is CASSFRTGGGIEKLFF. The CDR3 nucleotides are TGTGCCAGCAGCTTTCGAACAGGGGGCGGTATTGAAAAACTGTTTTTT.

This clone was counted only a few times. V is TRBV10-3 and J is TRBJ1-1, with D possibly being TRBD1 (6 bases). The CDR3 length is 16 residues. Germline CDR1 reads ENHRY; CDR2 reads SYGVKD. Trimming removed 2 bases from V and 5 bases from J, with 18 bases in between. CDR3 nucleotides: TGTGCCATCAGTGAGCCTCTAGCAGGGGAATGGACTGAAGCTTTCTTT. Protein: CAISEPLAGEWTEAFF.

This clone was counted between two and nine times. V usage is TRBV4-1 and J usage is TRBJ2-1, with TRBD2 identical over 7 bases. The CDR3 runs 19 residues. Germline CDR1 and CDR2: MGHRA and YSYEKL. V was pared by 6 bases and J by 5 bases, with 22 bases of the junction left unmatched. As DNA, the CDR3 is TGCGCCAGCAGTTCCCAACCTGTAAAGAAGCTAGGGAGGGACAATGAGCAGTTCTTC. Amino acids: CASSSQPVKKLGRDNEQFF.

The table lists this clone with a few counts. The V and J genes are TRBV28 and TRBJ2-7, with TRBD2 as a possible D gene (5 bases). Trimming took off 6 bases at V and 2 bases at J, with 14 bases between the two ends. In germline, CDR1 is MDHEN, CDR2 SYDVKM. The CDR3 is 14 residues long. CDR3 bases: TGTGCCAGCAGCAGCGGTGAGGTCCCCTACGAGCAGTACTTC. Its translation is CASSSGEVPYEQYF.

The genes are TRBV7-3 and TRBJ1-1, with no clear D. The CDR3 runs to 13 residues. V lost 5 bases, J lost 0 bases, and 7 bases lay in between. Germline-derived CDR1 and CDR2 are SGHTA and FQGTGA. The CDR3 DNA sequence: TGTGCCAGCAGCGCCGGGGTGAACACTGAAGCTTTCTTT. Translated, it gives CASSAGVNTEAFF.

The rearrangement joins TRBV27 to TRBJ2-7, with 11 bases identical to TRBD2. The CDR3 consists of 15 residues. The V gene end was trimmed by 7 bases and the J gene end by 0 bases; junction bases not matched to a gene: 5. Germline CDR1 reads MNHEY; CDR2 reads SMNVEV (reference sequence). CDR3 coding DNA: TGTGCCAGCAACAGACTAGCGGGATTCTCCTACGAGCAGTACTTC. Protein product: CASNRLAGFSYEQYF.

The chain carries TRBV27 and TRBJ2-7; D perhaps matches TRBD2 (6 bases). The CDR3 has 15 amino acids. Germline values: CDR1 MNHEY, CDR2 SMNVEV (reference sequence). The V end lost 1 base, the J end lost 2 bases, and 12 bases lay between the germline ends. The CDR3 coding sequence is TGTGCCAGCAGTTTATGGGGACTCGCACCCTACGAGCAGTACTTC. Residues: CASSLWGLAPYEQYF.

CDR3 nucleotide sequence: TGTGCCAGCAGCCCACAGGGATCGGATGAAAAACTGTTTTTT. Translating gives CASSPQGSDEKLFF. The gene calls are TRBV7-9 and TRBJ1-4; D perhaps matches TRBD1 (6 bases). The CDR3 extends over 14 amino acids. Per germline, CDR1 SEHNR and CDR2 FQNEAQ (reference sequence). V was cut by 5 bases and J by 6 bases, with 13 bases left in between.

This chain uses TRBV5-1 with TRBJ2-7; a possible D gene is TRBD2 (6 bases). V lost 4 bases, J lost 2 bases, and 19 bases lay in between. The CDR3 extends over 16 amino acids. From germline, CDR1 is SGHRS and CDR2 YFSETQ. This chain's CDR3 is CASSPPPGAGTYEQYF. CDR3 nucleotide sequence: TGCGCCAGCAGCCCCCCTCCGGGTGCGGGGACCTACGAGCAGTACTTC.

The CDR3 loop is CASSFPTRTSNQPQHF. The CDR3 coding sequence is TGTGCCAGCAGCTTCCCGACAAGGACATCCAATCAGCCCCAGCATTTT. The chain joins TRBV7-3 to TRBJ1-5, with D tentatively TRBD1 (5 bases). There are 16 residues in the CDR3. V was trimmed by 3 bases and J by 3 bases, leaving 15 bases between them. CDR1 and CDR2 (germline): SGHTA, FQGTGA.

V is TRBV7-3 and J is TRBJ1-1, with a possible D match to TRBD1 (6 bases). From germline, CDR1 is SGHTA and CDR2 FQGTGA. This CDR3 has 14 residues. The germline V and J ends were trimmed by 3 bases and 1 base, with 9 bases remaining between them. CDR3 region: CASSLTGQNTEAFF. DNA for the CDR3: TGTGCCAGCAGCTTGACAGGCCAGAACACTGAAGCTTTCTTT.

This clone was counted once. The genes are TRBV7-8 and TRBJ1-5; D is unclear. Trimming removed 3 bases from V and 2 bases from J, with 14 bases in between. CDR3 length equals 16 residues. The germline V gene has CDR1 SGHVS and CDR2 FQNEAQ. CDR3 DNA sequence: TGTGCCAGCAGCTTCAGCAGATCGAGGCGCAATCAGCCCCAGCATTTT. Translation gives CASSFSRSRRNQPQHF.

The CDR3 coding sequence is TGTGCCTGGAGCGCTGTCTCGAGGGAAAAACTGTTTTTT. This encodes CAWSAVSREKLFF. This chain joins TRBV30 and TRBJ1-4; D call uncertain. This CDR3 contains 13 residues. CDR1 GTSNPN and CDR2 SVGIG come from the germline V gene (reference sequence). V gave up 3 bases and J gave up 8 bases, with 13 bases separating them.

This clone was seen a single time. This sequence joins TRBV11-1 and TRBJ2-2; TRBD1 matches 9 bases. Germline CDR1 SGHAT, CDR2 FQDESV (reference sequence). With 3 bases clipped from V and 3 bases from J, the junction kept 5 bases outside the gene matches. CDR3 length: 16 amino acids. For the CDR3, the DNA is TGTGCCAGCAGCTTGGGACAGGGAGTGGACACCGGGGAGCTGTTTTTT. Its protein product is CASSLGQGVDTGELFF.

This clone was seen a handful of times. The chain employs TRBV6-1 and TRBJ2-1; the match to TRBD1 covers 10 bases. V shed 4 bases and J 8 bases; nucleotides not matched to a gene: 11. In germline, CDR1 is MNHNS, CDR2 SASEGT. The CDR3 loop spans 16 amino acids. The CDR3 DNA reads as TGTGCCAGCAGTGGAGAGACAGGGGGCGCCTTCCATGAGCAGTTCTTC. It is translated as CASSGETGGAFHEQFF.

V and J are TRBV4-1 and TRBJ2-5, with D perhaps matching TRBD1 (5 bases). Germline CDR1 MGHRA, CDR2 YSYEKL. Between the trimmed V and J ends, which lost 1 base and 5 bases, there was a span of 8 bases. The CDR3 runs 13 residues. DNA of the CDR3: TGCGCCAGCAGCCAAGGCAGGGTCGAGACCCAGTACTTC. Amino acids: CASSQGRVETQYF.

The gene calls are TRBV7-6 and TRBJ2-7, with a weak D call TRBD1 (5 bases). CDR1 and CDR2 from the germline V gene are SGHVS and FNYEAQ. The V end was cut by 3 bases, the J end by 6 bases, with 15 bases between. The CDR3 is made up of 14 amino acids. The CDR3 coding sequence is TGTGCCAGCAGCTTTTCTTCAGACAGAGGCGAGCAGTACTTC. Protein: CASSFSSDRGEQYF.

The gene calls are TRBV5-1 and TRBJ2-7, with TRBD2 as a possible D gene (5 bases). Trimming pared 0 bases from V and 6 bases from J, leaving 10 bases between. The CDR3 extends over 13 amino acids. Germline values: CDR1 SGHRS, CDR2 YFSETQ. The CDR3, as DNA: TGCGCCAGCAGCTTGGCCGATGGGAGCGAGCAGTACTTC. This codes for CASSLADGSEQYF. The full variable domain, in which reference TRBV5-1 and TRBJ2-7 provide the parts outside the CDR3, is KAGVTQTPRYLIKTRGQQVTLSCSPISGHRSVSWYQQTPGQGLQFLFEYFSETQRNKGNFPGRFSGRQFSNSRSEMNVSTLELGDSALYLCASSLADGSEQYFGPGTRLTVT.

This clone appeared a single time. The genes are TRBV28 and TRBJ1-4; 7 positions agree with TRBD1. V dropped 6 bases and J dropped 7; count of bases not matched to a gene: 8. This CDR3 region has 14 residues. Germline V gene data show CDR1 as MDHEN and CDR2 as SYDVKM. CDR3 protein: CASSQTGFGEKLFF. CDR3 DNA sequence: TGTGCCAGCAGCCAGACAGGGTTTGGTGAAAAACTGTTTTTT.

In the case of this clone: Other DNA sequences from this sample encode an identical CDR3 as well. The rearrangement joins TRBV5-6 to TRBJ2-7; no firm D call. The CDR3 length is 13 residues. Germline-derived CDR1 and CDR2 are SGHDT and YYEEEE. V gave up 0 bases and J gave up 2 bases, with 6 bases separating them. CDR3 sequence: CASSLGAPYEQYF. CDR3 nucleotide sequence: TGTGCCAGCAGCTTGGGAGCCCCCTACGAGCAGTACTTC.

This clone was picked up a small number of times. V gene TRBV5-4 combines with J gene TRBJ1-3; a weak D match, TRBD1 (6 bases). This CDR3 has 14 amino acids. V was trimmed by 4 bases and J by 1 base, leaving 9 bases between them. From germline, CDR1 is SGHNT and CDR2 YYREEE (reference sequence). CDR3 DNA: TGTGCCAGCAGCAACACAGGGTCTGGAAACACCATATATTTT. It encodes CASSNTGSGNTIYF.

The chain joins TRBV9 to TRBJ2-1; 8 positions match TRBD2. The CDR3 totals 16 residues. The ends lost 3 bases at V and 4 bases at J; junction bases unmatched: 9. The germline CDR1 and CDR2 sequences are SGDLS and YYNGEE. The CDR3 coding sequence is TGTGCCAGCAGCGCTCTTGGGACTAGAAAATACAATGAGCAGTTCTTC. It encodes CASSALGTRKYNEQFF.

V gene TRBV5-1 combines with J gene TRBJ1-6, with 8 positions matching TRBD1. This CDR3 is 18 amino acids long. Germline loops: CDR1 SGHRS, CDR2 YFSETQ. The V gene end was trimmed by 0 bases and the J gene end by 0 bases; junction bases not matched to a gene: 5. The CDR3 DNA follows: TGCGCCAGCAGCTTGGGGACAGGGCTCCGCTCCTATAATTCACCCCTCCACTTT. Its protein is CASSLGTGLRSYNSPLHF.

The table lists this clone with a few counts. The chain employs TRBV28 and TRBJ2-7, with TRBD2 identical over 7 bases. The germline CDR1 and CDR2 sequences are MDHEN and SYDVKM. Losses at the gene ends were 9 bases for V and 2 bases for J; bases not matched to a gene: 4. This CDR3 contains 12 residues. CDR3: CASRLAPYEQYF. The CDR3 bases are TGTGCCAGTAGACTAGCTCCCTACGAGCAGTACTTC.

The chain recombines TRBV2 with TRBJ2-3; unclear D gene. CDR1 SNHLY and CDR2 FYNNEI come from the germline V gene. This CDR3 is 14 amino acids long. V lost 4 bases and J 3 bases, leaving 11 bases between the germline ends. CDR3 coding DNA: TGTGCCAGCAGTGGGAGTTTCAGAACAGATACGCAGTATTTT. Its protein is CASSGSFRTDTQYF.

This clone was counted between two and nine times. The chain couples TRBV6-6 to TRBJ2-1, with D perhaps matching TRBD1 (5 bases). The germline CDR1 and CDR2 sequences are MNHNY and SVGAGI (reference sequence). The length of the CDR3 is 12 residues. The ends were cut back, 1 base at V and 10 bases at J, with 8 bases in the middle. CDR3 in amino acids: CASSYWGPEQFF. The CDR3 bases are TGTGCCAGCAGTTACTGGGGCCCCGAGCAGTTCTTC.

The chain combines TRBV27 with TRBJ2-7; D call uncertain. Germline-derived CDR1 and CDR2 are MNHEY and SMNVEV (reference sequence). V was clipped by 5 bases and J by 8 bases, with 10 bases between them. The CDR3 is made up of 11 amino acids. CDR3 region: CASSAQDKQYF. For the CDR3, the DNA is TGTGCCAGCAGTGCCCAGGATAAGCAGTACTTC.

This clone was seen a few times. This CDR3 reads CASSLAAGGPYEQYF. CDR3 nucleotides: TGCGCCAGCAGCTTGGCAGCGGGAGGGCCATACGAGCAGTACTTC. The V gene is TRBV5-1, the J gene TRBJ2-7; TRBD2 matches 10 bases. The CDR3 runs 15 residues. V lost 0 bases and J lost 4; bases outside the gene matches: 4. From germline, CDR1 is SGHRS and CDR2 YFSETQ.